The rows below give T cell receptor beta chains drawn from one sample of a study of early T cells in non-severe SARS-CoV-2 infection. TCRdb itself ran the 5' RACE reads through MiXCR, one entry per CDR3 protein. The sample shows about 80,000 distinct CDR3 sequences, 12% of them seen only once. The sequencing input was whole blood. Receptors originate from an adult who was a healthcare worker with PCR-confirmed SARS-CoV-2 infection or an uninfected control (not recorded which). Each CDR3 is given with its conserved first and last residue. A D gene is named only where the DNA matches it firmly. A row's size may be missing; if present it is once, few, many or a size class.

TRBD2	many	TRBJ2-3	13	TRBV29-1	TGCAGCGGGGATAGCGGGGGCACAGATACGCAGTATTTT	CSGDSGGTDTQYF
NA	few	TRBJ2-7	12	TRBV18	TGTGCCAGCTCACCGGTAAGGGACGAGCAGTACTTC	CASSPVRDEQYF
TRBD2	many	TRBJ2-3	21	TRBV24-1	TGTGCCACCAGTGATACCCATCCGGGACTAGCGGGAGGTCGTCCCACAGATACGCAGTATTTT	CATSDTHPGLAGGRPTDTQYF
NA	many	TRBJ2-5	15	TRBV2	TGTGCCAGCAGGACCCTAGGGGCATACCAAGAGACCCAGTACTTC	CASRTLGAYQETQYF
TRBD1	few	TRBJ2-7	14	TRBV10-1	TGCGCCAGCAGTGAAAGACAGGGTACCTACGAGCAGTACTTC	CASSERQGTYEQYF
NA	few	TRBJ1-1	16	TRBV4-2	TGTGCCAGCAGCCCGAATATGATCCTTCCGAACACTGAAGCTTTCTTT	CASSPNMILPNTEAFF
TRBD2	many	TRBJ2-7	12	TRBV2	TGTGCCAGCAGTACAAGCGGGATAGGGCAGTACTTC	CASSTSGIGQYF
NA	NA	TRBJ2-3	13	TRBV12-3/TRBV12-4	TGTGCCAGCAGTTTGACCCACACAGATACGCAGTATTTT	CASSLTHTDTQYF
NA	many	TRBJ1-4	11	TRBV28	TGTGCCAGCAGTTTTCGTGAAAAACTGTTTTTT	CASSFREKLFF
NA	few	TRBJ2-7	13	TRBV29-1	TGCAGCGGGAAGTCCGGGCGCTCCTACGAGCAGTACTTC	CSGKSGRSYEQYF
TRBD2	many	TRBJ2-4	16	TRBV9	TGTGCCAGCAGCGTAGGGACTAGCGGTTCCAAAAACATTCAGTACTTC	CASSVGTSGSKNIQYF
NA	few	TRBJ1-3	17	TRBV6-5	TGTGCCAGCAGTTACTCCAGGACAGATTTCTCTGGAAACACCATATATTTT	CASSYSRTDFSGNTIYF
NA	NA	TRBJ1-1	14	TRBV7-9	TGTGCCAGCAGCCCGGCAGGACCGAACACTGAAGCTTTCTTT	CASSPAGPNTEAFF
TRBD2	NA	TRBJ2-3	19	TRBV20-1	TGCAGTGCTAGAGATCTCAGTCTAGCGGGAGGACCTGGTCCAGATACGCAGTATTTT	CSARDLSLAGGPGPDTQYF
TRBD2	NA	TRBJ2-7	14	TRBV27	TGTGCCAGTAAACGGACTAGCGGGGTCCACGAGCAGTACTTC	CASKRTSGVHEQYF